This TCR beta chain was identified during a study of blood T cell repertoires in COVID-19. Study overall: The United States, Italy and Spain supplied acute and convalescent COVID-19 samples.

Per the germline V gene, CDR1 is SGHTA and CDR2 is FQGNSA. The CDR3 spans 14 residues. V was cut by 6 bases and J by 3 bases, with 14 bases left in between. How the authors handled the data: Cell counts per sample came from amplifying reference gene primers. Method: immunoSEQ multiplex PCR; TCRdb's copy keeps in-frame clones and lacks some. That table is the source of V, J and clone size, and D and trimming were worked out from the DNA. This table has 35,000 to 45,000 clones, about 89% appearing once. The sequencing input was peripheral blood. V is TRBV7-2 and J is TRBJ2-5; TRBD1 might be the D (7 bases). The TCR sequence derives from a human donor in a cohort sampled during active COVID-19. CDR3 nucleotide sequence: TGTGCCAGCAGGGCCCAGGGGGGAGAAGAGACCCAGTACTTC. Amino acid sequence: CASRAQGGEETQYF.